Described below is a single T cell receptor beta chain sequence and its context. Its antigen specificity is not known. Base qualities were left out, and no much larger clone turns up one base away. In total, 500 to 700 healthy bone marrow donors made up the cohort. At the time of sampling, all cohort members were nominally healthy, though unrecorded immune exposures were likely present. The donor tested CMV seronegative and was one of the 352 seronegative cohort members. Each donor provided a peripheral blood sample, and peripheral blood mononuclear cells were used for TCR beta sequencing. The Qiagen DNeasy Blood Extraction Kit was used to extract genomic DNA from the blood cell samples. This record comes from a study of cytomegalovirus exposure and HLA in healthy donors (dated by TCRdb to 2016 to 2017). A note on the overall study: In an earlier analysis of 587 of the donors, 276 Gb of sequence data and 90 million to 130 million unique TCR beta sequences from 150 million to 200 million T cells were reported. To predict cytomegalovirus infection status, the study combined high-throughput TCR immunosequencing, statistical association of individual TCRs with disease status, and machine learning. Donor age, sex, ethnicity and CMV serostatus were collected together with the repertoire data. Class I and class II HLA loci were covered by the typing at four-digit resolution. Typing coverage differed by locus: A, B, C, DRB1 and DQB1 were typed in about 629-640 donors, DQA1 in about 500, DPA1 in 600 to 610, and DPB1 in 400 to 480. The later analysis used no new phenotypic data to find candidate immune exposures, relying instead on TCR beta sequences and their occurrence across donors. Four to six DR-DQ haplotypes were handled as single units for association and clustering because linkage in the cohort was strong. An earlier analysis of nearly 600 of the donors applied high-throughput TCR beta sequencing to assess whether each TCR beta V gene segment acted as functional or pseudogenic. The study profiled the T cell repertoires of 550 to 700 subjects by immunosequencing and related them to cytomegalovirus serostatus. Among under 450 genotyped donors of the cohort, an average of 235,054 unique TCR beta nucleotide sequences were sequenced per donor, roughly a sixth of them non-productive. In addition to the first cohort of 666 subjects, a separate validation cohort of 120 different subjects was used. A later genetic analysis used genome-wide SNP genotypes for about 65% of the 666 donors, treating that subset as a discovery cohort. Of the approximately 370 genotyped donors, 81% were placed in the genetic ancestry cluster associated with self-reported Caucasian donors. Every repertoire in the discovery cohort had been generated on one and the same sequencing platform. To study patterns of TCR occurrence, a later analysis re-analyzed previously published TCR beta repertoires from 550 to 800 donors and added high-resolution HLA genotyping. The study aimed to test whether cataloging public T cell receptors could reveal signatures of past pathogen exposure. An early release covering approximately 600 HLA-typed donors comprised around 300 gigabases of sequencing data and tens of millions of unique TCR sequences.

CDR1 and CDR2 are read off the germline V gene as SGHAT and FQNNGV. Unmatched junction bases come to 6, with V trimmed by 3 bases and J by 4 bases. Inclusive of the bounding cysteine and phenylalanine, the CDR3 is 16 residues long. The kept DNA is CDR3 alone, 48 bases in frame from the first base. Beyond this particular receptor, the publication reports: According to a later analysis, parvovirus B19, influenza, CMV and Epstein-Barr virus appeared linked to several top co-occurrence clusters. Because HLA typing was unavailable for some donors at each locus, only the typed subset was used in association tests. The study listed 170 or so TCR beta chains as associated with cytomegalovirus. Linkage disequilibrium might explain the correlated functional status among segregating V segments, but an unknown experimental factor could not be ruled out. Over 15 rarely observed V segments, including chromosome 9 orphons, were excluded from the earlier analysis of about 610 of the donors because counts were too low. According to the authors, the approach could potentially be generalized to other disease states and immunological phenotypes. An earlier analysis of approximately 570 of the donors showed that most TCR beta V segments appeared in productive rearrangements either about 87% or about 30% of the time, which broadly matched IMGT annotations. In a later analysis, most CMV-associated TCR beta chains were found to appear HLA-restricted, with HLA associations seemingly driven largely by CMV exposure. Because the 87-base-pair reads could not distinguish some IMGT-functional V segments, including TRBV6-2 and TRBV6-3, those segments were excluded. A cluster of highly shared sequence variants was judged likely to be a technical artifact of the sequencing pipeline. CMV serostatus was the only immune exposure information available for the cohort. When HLA alleles, especially DR and DQ, strongly co-occurred, TCR associations were difficult to assign to individual alleles. A further reported finding was that TCR beta sequences accurately predicted the HLA-A and HLA-B alleles for most subjects in the first cohort. In a later analysis, HLA-associated TCR beta chains showed more clonal expansion and lower generation probabilities than non-associated chains that were equally common. Most TCR sequences were seen in very few donors, while some public TCRs were found in many individuals. In vitro tests confirmed that three of the cytomegalovirus-associated TCR beta chains recognize cytomegalovirus antigens. In this cohort, only TCR beta chains were sequenced, and detectable features were limited by the absence of alpha or paired-chain data. Presence/absence analyses assumed roughly uniform sequencing depth across donors, an assumption that may not hold. A later analysis found that TCR association rates varied across HLA loci, with DRB1 alleles showing the most associated TCRs and HLA-C alleles the fewest. V-gene and J-gene trimming of TCR beta chains was associated with a missense DCLRE1C variant in a later genetic analysis, and the association was replicated in an independent cohort. Specific HLA alleles were associated with roughly 16,000 TCR beta sequences at a false discovery rate of 0.05 in a later analysis. In a later genetic analysis, fewer N-insertions in productive TCRs were reported among donors in an Asian-associated ancestry cluster than the approximately 630-donor mean. In both the original and validation cohorts, the classifier was reported to diagnose cytomegalovirus status with high specificity and sensitivity.

The protocol used for the library was the immunoSEQ multiplex PCR assay. A mixture of 60 forward primers for TCR Vbeta segments and 13 reverse primers for TCR Jbeta segments was used in the multiplex PCR. The CDR3 region of rearranged TCR beta genes was amplified from genomic DNA by a multiplex PCR assay. Amplified TCR beta libraries were sequenced as 87-base-pair reads on the Illumina HiSeq System. The original methods were these. A later analysis tallied 75 million to 95 million unique TCR beta chains across the 660 or so repertoires, and around 10 million of those chains were shared by two or more donors. Raw reads were error-corrected and collapsed into unique sequences with a nearest-neighbor algorithm that merged closely related sequences to remove PCR and sequencing errors. CDR3 sequences were aligned to IMGT reference sequences to assign V, D and J gene segments. For a sequence to be retained, at least a six-nucleotide match to both a V gene segment and a J gene segment was required. Rearrangements were classified as productive when the CDR3 lacked stop codons and remained in frame with V and J, and all other rearrangements were classified as non-productive. CDR3 was defined according to IMGT convention as the region running from the second conserved V-encoded cysteine to the conserved J-encoded phenylalanine. The earlier analysis of some 540 of the donors excluded any sequence lacking an unambiguous match to a single V gene segment. An earlier analysis of some 500 of the donors classified V segments as functional when productive rearrangements were above 56.7% and as segregating when the standard deviation between donors was above 5%. A statistical classification framework was built to diagnose cytomegalovirus status from the catalog of TCR beta chain sequences. In a later analysis, TCR nucleotide sequences were compared against IMGT/GENE-DB human TR gene sequences so that V and J genes could be assigned. The TCRdist pipeline was used in a later analysis to assign CDR3 sequences and most-parsimonious VDJ recombination scenarios. In a later analysis, each TCR beta chain was defined by its CDR3 amino acid sequence together with its V-gene family, and reads lacking a unique V-gene family were excluded. In a later analysis, some 600 highly shared, low-generation-probability nucleotide sequences were removed to address suspected cross-contamination and a sequencing artifact. For each public chain, a later analysis derived a clonal expansion index from normalized ranks of inferred template counts within each repertoire. Generation probabilities in a later analysis came from a VDJ recombination model fitted to out-of-frame rearrangements, and those results were checked against IGoR. A later analysis scored TCR-TCR, TCR-HLA and TCR-CMV co-occurrence with hypergeometric tests, applying a repertoire-size bias correction to TCR pairs. False discovery rates were estimated in a later analysis by permuting HLA or CMV assignments 20 times. A later analysis grouped co-occurring TCRs with DBSCAN, adding TCRdist sequence similarity when clustering within HLA-allele-positive subsets. Repertoires with fewer than 30,000 or more than 120,000 public chains were left out of co-occurrence clustering, as were about five repertoires with anomalous nucleotide sharing. Not all clones reach the TCRdb copy of this immuneACCESS table, which keeps in-frame sequences only. Checked studies attribute under half of the gap to unresolved V genes and leave the rest unexplained. V, J and clone size were drawn from that table, and D and trimming were deduced from the DNA. Present in this sample are 220,000 or so clones, approximately 78% of which were seen just once. The top ten clones comprise 3% to 4.5% of the sample.

Specimen: PBMCs. The rearrangement joined TRBV11-2 to TRBJ2-5; the junction holds 12 bases that match TRBD2. The sequence was collected from a male donor in good health and CMV-seronegative. CDR3 protein: CASSLRLAGVGETQYF. The nucleotides read TGTGCCAGCAGCTTGAGACTAGCGGGAGTAGGAGAGACCCAGTACTTC.